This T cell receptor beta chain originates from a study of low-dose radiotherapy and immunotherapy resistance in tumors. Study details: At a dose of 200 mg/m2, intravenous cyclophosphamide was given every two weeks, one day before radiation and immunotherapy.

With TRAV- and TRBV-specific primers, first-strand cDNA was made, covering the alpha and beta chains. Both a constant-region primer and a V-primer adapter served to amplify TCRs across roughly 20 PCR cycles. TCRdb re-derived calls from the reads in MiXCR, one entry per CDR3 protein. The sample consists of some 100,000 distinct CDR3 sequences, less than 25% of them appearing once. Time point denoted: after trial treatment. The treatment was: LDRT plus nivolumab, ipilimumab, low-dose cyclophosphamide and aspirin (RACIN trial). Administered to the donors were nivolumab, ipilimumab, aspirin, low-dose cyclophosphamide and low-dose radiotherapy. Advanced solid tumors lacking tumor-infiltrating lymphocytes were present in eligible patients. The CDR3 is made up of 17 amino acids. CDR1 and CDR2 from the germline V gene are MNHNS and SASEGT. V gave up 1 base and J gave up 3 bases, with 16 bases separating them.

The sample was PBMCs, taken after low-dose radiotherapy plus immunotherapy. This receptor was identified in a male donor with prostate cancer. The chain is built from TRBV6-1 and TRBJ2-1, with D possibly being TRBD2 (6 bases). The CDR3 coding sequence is TGTGCCAGCAGTGAAGGGAGCGGCGGGGCCTTCTACAATGAGCAGTTCTTC. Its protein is CASSEGSGGAFYNEQFF.